This T cell receptor (beta chain) was documented in a study of shared clonotypes between healthy human individuals. Naive CD8 cells lacked CD45RO, underwent positive selection for CCR7 and left out terminally differentiated effector memory CD45RA+ cells. General study results and limits: With few donors, the genetic and exposure-history diversity represented was limited.

TCRdb keeps only in-frame clones here, not all; method: immunoSEQ multiplex PCR. The sample includes roughly 590,000 clones, about 95% of them seen just once. The CDR3 has 15 amino acids. With regard to this clone: The antigen is undetermined.

The chain combines TRBV21-1 with TRBJ2-5. TRBV21-1 is recorded as a pseudogene. This receptor was identified in a woman aged 25 to 45 in good health. Sequenced material: naive CD8+ T cells sorted from blood. The CDR3 loop reads CASIRRMDGQETQYF. The CDR3 coding sequence is TGTGCCAGCATCAGACGGATGGACGGCCAAGAGACCCAGTACTTC.